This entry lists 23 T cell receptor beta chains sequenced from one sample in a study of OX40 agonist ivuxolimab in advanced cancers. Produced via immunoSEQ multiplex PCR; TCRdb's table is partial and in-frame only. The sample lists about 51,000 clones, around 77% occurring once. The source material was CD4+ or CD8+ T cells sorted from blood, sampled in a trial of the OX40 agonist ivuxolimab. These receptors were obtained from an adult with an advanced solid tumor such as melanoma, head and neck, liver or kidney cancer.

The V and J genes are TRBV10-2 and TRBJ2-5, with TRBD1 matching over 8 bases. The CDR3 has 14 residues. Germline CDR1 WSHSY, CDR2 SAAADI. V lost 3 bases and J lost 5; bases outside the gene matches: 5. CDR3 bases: TGCGCCAGCAGTGAACAGGGGGAGGAGGAGACCCAGTACTTC. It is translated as CASSEQGEEETQYF.

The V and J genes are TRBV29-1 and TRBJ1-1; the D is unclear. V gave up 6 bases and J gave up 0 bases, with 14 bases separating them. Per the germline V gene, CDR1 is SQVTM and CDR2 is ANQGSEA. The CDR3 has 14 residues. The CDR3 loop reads CSVRIAQLNTEAFF. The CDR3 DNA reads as TGCAGCGTCAGAATTGCACAGTTGAACACTGAAGCTTTCTTT.

The CDR3 coding sequence is TGTGCCAGCAGCCCGCGGACAAGGGAGACCCAGTACTTC. It translates to CASSPRTRETQYF. J is TRBJ2-5 and V is TRBV7-6; a possible D gene is TRBD1 (5 bases). The CDR3 spans 13 residues. CDR1 SGHVS and CDR2 FNYEAQ come from the germline V gene. Trimming pared 5 bases from V and 5 bases from J, leaving 12 bases between.

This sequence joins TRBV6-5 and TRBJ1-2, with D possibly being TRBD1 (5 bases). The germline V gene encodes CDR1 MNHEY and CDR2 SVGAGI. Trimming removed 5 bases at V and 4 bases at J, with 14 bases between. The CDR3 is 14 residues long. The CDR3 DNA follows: TGTGCCAGCAGTCCGACCGACAGAGGCTATGGCTACACCTTC. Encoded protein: CASSPTDRGYGYTF.

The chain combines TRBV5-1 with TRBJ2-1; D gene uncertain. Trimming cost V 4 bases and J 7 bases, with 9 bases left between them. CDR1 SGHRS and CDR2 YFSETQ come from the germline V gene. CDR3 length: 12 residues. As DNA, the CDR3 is TGCGCCAGCAGCCCGGACGTGAATGAGCAGTTCTTC. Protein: CASSPDVNEQFF. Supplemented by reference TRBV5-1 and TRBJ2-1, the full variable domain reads KAGVTQTPRYLIKTRGQQVTLSCSPISGHRSVSWYQQTPGQGLQFLFEYFSETQRNKGNFPGRFSGRQFSNSRSEMNVSTLELGDSALYLCASSPDVNEQFFGPGTRLTVL.

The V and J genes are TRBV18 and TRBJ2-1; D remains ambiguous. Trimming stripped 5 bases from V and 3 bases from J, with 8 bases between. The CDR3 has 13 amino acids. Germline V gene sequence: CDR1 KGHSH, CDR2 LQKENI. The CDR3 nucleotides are TGTGCCAGCTCAGCCACGGACTACAATGAGCAGTTCTTC. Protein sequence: CASSATDYNEQFF.

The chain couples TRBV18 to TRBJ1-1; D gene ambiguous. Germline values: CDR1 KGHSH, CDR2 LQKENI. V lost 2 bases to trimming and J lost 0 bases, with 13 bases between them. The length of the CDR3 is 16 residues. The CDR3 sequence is CASSPLGSQMNTEAFF. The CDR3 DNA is TGTGCCAGCTCACCATTGGGTTCCCAAATGAACACTGAAGCTTTCTTT. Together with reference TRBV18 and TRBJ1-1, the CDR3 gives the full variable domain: NAGVMQNPRHLVRRRGQEARLRCSPMKGHSHVYWYRQLPEEGLKFMVYLQKENIIDESGMPKERFSAEFPKEGPSILRIQQVVRGDSAAYFCASSPLGSQMNTEAFFGQGTRLTVV.

CDR3 bases: TGTGCCAGTAGTCCCACCTTTTTTTCGACAGGGTGGGAGACCCAGTACTTC. Amino acid sequence: CASSPTFFSTGWETQYF. V and J are TRBV19 and TRBJ2-5; 7 nucleotides align to TRBD1. Per germline, CDR1 LNHDA and CDR2 SQIVND (reference sequence). J lost 5 bases, V lost 5 bases, and 17 bases had no gene match. The CDR3 runs 17 residues.

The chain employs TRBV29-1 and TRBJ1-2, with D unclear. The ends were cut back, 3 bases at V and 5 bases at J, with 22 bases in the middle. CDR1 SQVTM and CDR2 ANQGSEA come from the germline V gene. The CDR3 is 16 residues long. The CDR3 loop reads CSVDSAADTKKYGYTF. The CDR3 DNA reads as TGCAGCGTTGATTCAGCAGCCGACACGAAGAAGTATGGCTACACCTTC.

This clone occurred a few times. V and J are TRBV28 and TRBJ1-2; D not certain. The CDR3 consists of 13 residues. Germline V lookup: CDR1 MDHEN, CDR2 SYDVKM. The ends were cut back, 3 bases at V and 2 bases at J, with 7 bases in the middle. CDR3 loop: CASSLAENYGYTF. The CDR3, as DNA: TGTGCCAGCAGTTTGGCAGAAAACTATGGCTACACCTTC.

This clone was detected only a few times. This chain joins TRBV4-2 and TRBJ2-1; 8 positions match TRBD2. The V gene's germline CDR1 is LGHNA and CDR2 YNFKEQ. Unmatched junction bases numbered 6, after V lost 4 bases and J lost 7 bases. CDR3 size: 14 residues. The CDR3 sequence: CASSRIAGINEQFF. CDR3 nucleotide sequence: TGTGCCAGCAGCCGGATAGCGGGGATTAATGAGCAGTTCTTC.

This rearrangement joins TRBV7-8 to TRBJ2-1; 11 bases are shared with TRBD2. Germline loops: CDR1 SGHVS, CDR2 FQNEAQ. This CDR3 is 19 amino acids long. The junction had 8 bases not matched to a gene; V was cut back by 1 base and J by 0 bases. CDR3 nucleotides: TGTGCCAGCAGCTTAGTCCCTAGCGGGGGGCTTAGCTCCTACAATGAGCAGTTCTTC. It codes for CASSLVPSGGLSSYNEQFF.

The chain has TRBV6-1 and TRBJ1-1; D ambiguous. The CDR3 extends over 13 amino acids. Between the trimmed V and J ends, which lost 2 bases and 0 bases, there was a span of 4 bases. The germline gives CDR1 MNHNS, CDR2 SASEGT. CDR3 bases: TGTGCCAGCAGTGAAACTCTGAACACTGAAGCTTTCTTT. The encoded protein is CASSETLNTEAFF.

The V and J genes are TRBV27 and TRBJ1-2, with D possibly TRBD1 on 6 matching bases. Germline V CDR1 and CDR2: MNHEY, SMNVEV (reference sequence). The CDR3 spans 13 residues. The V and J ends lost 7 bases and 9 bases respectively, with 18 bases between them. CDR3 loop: CASTGADGLSYTF. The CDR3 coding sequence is TGTGCCAGCACAGGGGCCGACGGGCTGAGCTACACCTTC.

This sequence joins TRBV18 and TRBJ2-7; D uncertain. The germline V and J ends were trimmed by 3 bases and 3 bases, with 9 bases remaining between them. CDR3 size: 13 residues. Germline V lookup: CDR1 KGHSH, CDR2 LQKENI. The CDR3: CASSPATYYEQYF. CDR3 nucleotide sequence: TGTGCCAGCTCACCCGCGACATACTACGAGCAGTACTTC. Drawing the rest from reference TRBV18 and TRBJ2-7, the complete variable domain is NAGVMQNPRHLVRRRGQEARLRCSPMKGHSHVYWYRQLPEEGLKFMVYLQKENIIDESGMPKERFSAEFPKEGPSILRIQQVVRGDSAAYFCASSPATYYEQYFGPGTRLTVT.

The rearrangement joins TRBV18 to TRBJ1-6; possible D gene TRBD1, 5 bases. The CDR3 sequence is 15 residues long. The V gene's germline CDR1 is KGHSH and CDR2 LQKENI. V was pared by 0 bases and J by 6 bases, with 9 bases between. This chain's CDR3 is CASSPPGVRNSPLHF. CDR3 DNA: TGTGCCAGCTCACCACCGGGGGTGCGTAATTCACCCCTCCACTTT.

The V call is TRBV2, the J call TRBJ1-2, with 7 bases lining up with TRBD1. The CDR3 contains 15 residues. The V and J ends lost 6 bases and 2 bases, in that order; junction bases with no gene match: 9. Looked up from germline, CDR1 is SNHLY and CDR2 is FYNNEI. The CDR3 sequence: CASSERGQGNYGYTF. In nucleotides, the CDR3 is TGTGCCAGCAGCGAAAGGGGGCAGGGGAACTATGGCTACACCTTC.

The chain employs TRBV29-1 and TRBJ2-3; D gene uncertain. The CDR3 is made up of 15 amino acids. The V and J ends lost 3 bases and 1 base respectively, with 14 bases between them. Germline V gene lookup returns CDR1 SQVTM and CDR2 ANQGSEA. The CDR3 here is CSVDAGIGRTDTQYF. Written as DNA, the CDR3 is TGCAGCGTTGATGCTGGAATTGGGCGCACAGATACGCAGTATTTT.

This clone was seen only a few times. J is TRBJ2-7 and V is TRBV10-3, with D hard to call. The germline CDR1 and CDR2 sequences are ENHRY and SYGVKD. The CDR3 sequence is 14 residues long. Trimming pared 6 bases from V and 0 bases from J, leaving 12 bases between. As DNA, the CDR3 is TGTGCCATCAGCCTCGACAATTACTCCTACGAGCAGTACTTC. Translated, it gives CAISLDNYSYEQYF.

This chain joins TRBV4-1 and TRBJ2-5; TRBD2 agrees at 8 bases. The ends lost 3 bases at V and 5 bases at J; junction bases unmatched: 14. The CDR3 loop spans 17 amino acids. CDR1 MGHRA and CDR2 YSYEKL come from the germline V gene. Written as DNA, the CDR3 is TGCGCCAGCAGCCACTTCGAGTCGAGCGGGAGCCAGGAGACCCAGTACTTC. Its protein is CASSHFESSGSQETQYF.

The CDR3 nucleotides are TGTGCCAGCATCATAGGGGGCGCCGGGTCTTTAAATCAGCCCCAGCATTTT. Its protein product is CASIIGGAGSLNQPQHF. The chain combines TRBV28 with TRBJ1-5; 7 positions match TRBD1. With 7 bases clipped from V and 4 bases from J, the junction kept 16 bases outside the gene matches. The germline CDR1 and CDR2 sequences are MDHEN and SYDVKM. This CDR3 contains 17 residues.

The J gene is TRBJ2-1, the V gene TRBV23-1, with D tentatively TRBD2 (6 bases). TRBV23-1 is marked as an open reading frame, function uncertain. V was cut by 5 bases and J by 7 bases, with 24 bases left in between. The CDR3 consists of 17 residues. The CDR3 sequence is CASSAVQEGGRLNEQFF. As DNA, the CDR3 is TGCGCCAGCAGTGCTGTCCAGGAAGGAGGGAGGTTGAATGAGCAGTTCTTC.

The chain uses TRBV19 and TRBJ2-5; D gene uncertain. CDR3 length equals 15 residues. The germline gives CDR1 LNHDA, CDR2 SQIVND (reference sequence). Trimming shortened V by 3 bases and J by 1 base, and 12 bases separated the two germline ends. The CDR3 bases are TGTGCCAGTAGTATTTCCTGGCAGAGCCAAGAGACCCAGTACTTC. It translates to CASSISWQSQETQYF.